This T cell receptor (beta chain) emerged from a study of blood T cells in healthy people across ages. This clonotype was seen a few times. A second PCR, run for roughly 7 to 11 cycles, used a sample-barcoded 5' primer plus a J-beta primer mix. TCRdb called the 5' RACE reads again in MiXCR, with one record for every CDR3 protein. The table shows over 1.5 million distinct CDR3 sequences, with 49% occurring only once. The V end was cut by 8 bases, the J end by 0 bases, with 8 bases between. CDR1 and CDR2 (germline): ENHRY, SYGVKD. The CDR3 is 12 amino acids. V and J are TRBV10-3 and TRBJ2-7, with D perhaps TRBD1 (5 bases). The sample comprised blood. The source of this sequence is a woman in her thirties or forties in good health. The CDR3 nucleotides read TGTGCCATCGGCAGGGCCTCCTACGAGCAGTACTTC. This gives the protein CAIGRASYEQYF.